A single sample gave rise to the 19 T cell receptor beta chains below, sequenced in a study of cytomegalovirus exposure and HLA in healthy donors. Primers for the PCR totalled 60 Vbeta and 13 Jbeta. Here immunoSEQ multiplex PCR was the method, and the copy in TCRdb shows in-frame clones only, minus some. The ten top clones account for 1.5% to 2%, within a sample of 150,000 or so clones. The specimen sequenced was PBMCs. Source of these receptors: a woman in her forties or fifties in good health and CMV-seronegative.

The chain carries TRBV4-1 and TRBJ2-7; 7 nucleotides agree with TRBD1. V was clipped by 0 bases and J by 2 bases; unmatched bases: 4. Per the germline V gene, CDR1 is MGHRA and CDR2 is YSYEKL. This CDR3 contains 15 residues. CDR3: CASSQDGQVAYEQYF. DNA of the CDR3: TGCGCCAGCAGCCAAGATGGACAGGTAGCCTACGAGCAGTACTTC.

This chain connects TRBV5-4 to TRBJ2-1, with D possibly being TRBD1 (8 bases). The V end was cut by 0 bases, the J end by 4 bases, with 14 bases between. Germline V lookup: CDR1 SGHNT, CDR2 YYREEE (reference sequence). This CDR3 is 16 amino acids long. Written as DNA, the CDR3 is TGTGCCAGCAGCTTGGGGGGGGGACAGGATTACAATGAGCAGTTCTTC. Protein sequence: CASSLGGGQDYNEQFF.

V gene TRBV2 combines with J gene TRBJ1-5; a possible D gene is TRBD1 (6 bases). This CDR3 region has 14 residues. Germline values: CDR1 SNHLY, CDR2 FYNNEI. V lost 4 bases and J 4 bases, leaving 11 bases between the germline ends. CDR3 bases: TGTGCCAGCAGTGGGTTCACAGGGAATCAGCCCCAGCATTTT. Residues: CASSGFTGNQPQHF.

The chain recombines TRBV7-2 with TRBJ1-4; the D gene is possibly TRBD1 (5 bases). This CDR3 has 13 amino acids. The germline gives CDR1 SGHTA, CDR2 FQGNSA. V was trimmed by 4 bases and J by 8 bases, leaving 11 bases between them. DNA of the CDR3: TGTGCCAGCAGCTCCCCGGGGGACGAAAAACTGTTTTTT. This codes for CASSSPGDEKLFF.

The rearrangement joins TRBV19 to TRBJ2-4; 10 bases line up with TRBD1. The junction had 4 bases not matched to a gene; V was cut back by 5 bases and J by 9 bases. The germline gives CDR1 LNHDA, CDR2 SQIVND (reference sequence). The CDR3 runs 13 residues. CDR3 DNA sequence: TGTGCCAGTAGTGGGGACAGGGGCGGCATTCAGTACTTC. Protein sequence: CASSGDRGGIQYF.

The CDR3 is CASSLPRLNTEAFF. DNA of the CDR3: TGTGCCAGCAGTTTACCGAGGTTGAACACTGAAGCTTTCTTT. The V call is TRBV28, the J call TRBJ1-1, with unresolved D. Trimming left V 2 bases short and J 0 bases short, with 7 bases between. CDR3 length: 14 residues. Germline V gene lookup returns CDR1 MDHEN and CDR2 SYDVKM.

This sequence joins TRBV5-6 and TRBJ2-7, with 8 bases lining up with TRBD2. CDR1 is SGHDT, CDR2 YYEEEE, per germline. V was pared by 5 bases and J by 4 bases, with 8 bases of the junction left unmatched. This CDR3 region has 14 residues. The CDR3 coding sequence is TGTGCCAGCAGTTTTGCGGGAGGTGAATACGAGCAGTACTTC. Its translation is CASSFAGGEYEQYF.

V usage is TRBV5-1 and J usage is TRBJ2-7; 8 nucleotides line up with TRBD1. Germline V lookup: CDR1 SGHRS, CDR2 YFSETQ. V lost 0 bases, J lost 2 bases, and 4 bases stayed unmatched. The CDR3 has 15 residues. The CDR3 spells CASSLDLRGPYEQYF. The CDR3 nucleotides read TGCGCCAGCAGCTTGGATCTCAGGGGGCCCTACGAGCAGTACTTC.

This chain links TRBV4-3 with TRBJ2-1; possible D gene TRBD2, 6 bases. Between the trimmed V and J ends, which lost 2 bases and 0 bases, there was a span of 11 bases. CDR1 and CDR2 from the germline V gene are LGHNA and YSLEER. The CDR3 runs 16 residues. Here the CDR3 reads CASSQISGSSYNEQFF. CDR3 DNA: TGCGCCAGCAGCCAAATTAGCGGTAGCTCCTACAATGAGCAGTTCTTC.

The chain recombines TRBV19 with TRBJ2-7; 11 bases line up with TRBD2. Per germline, CDR1 LNHDA and CDR2 SQIVND (reference sequence). This CDR3 has 14 residues. The J segment lost 3 bases and the V segment lost 5 bases, leaving 3 bases of the junction unmatched. The CDR3 DNA reads as TGTGCCAGTAGTTTACTAGCGGGAGACTACGAGCAGTACTTC. Protein product: CASSLLAGDYEQYF.

The chain uses TRBV7-2 and TRBJ1-1, with D unclear. This CDR3 contains 15 residues. With 2 bases removed from V and 0 bases from J, the gap between germline ends came to 10 bases. In germline, CDR1 is SGHTA, CDR2 FQGNSA. DNA of the CDR3: TGTGCCAGCAGCTTATCTCCCGCGGTGAACACTGAAGCTTTCTTT. Translating it yields CASSLSPAVNTEAFF.

This rearrangement joins TRBV7-9 to TRBJ2-7; TRBD1 matches at 11 bases. Trimming took 5 bases from V and 3 from J; bases not matched to a gene: 6. The germline V gene has CDR1 SEHNR and CDR2 FQNEAQ (reference sequence). The CDR3 is made up of 15 amino acids. The CDR3 DNA reads TGTGCCAGCAGCACCACCGGGACAGGGGGCTACGAGCAGTACTTC. Its protein product is CASSTTGTGGYEQYF.

The CDR3 coding sequence is TGCAGCGCCCGGGAGGGGCCCGAATACGAGCAGTACTTC. Protein: CSAREGPEYEQYF. The rearrangement joins TRBV29-1 to TRBJ2-7; 8 bases map to TRBD2. V lost 7 bases and J lost 4; bases outside the gene matches: 9. The germline gives CDR1 SQVTM, CDR2 ANQGSEA. The CDR3 runs to 13 residues.

This chain links TRBV4-1 with TRBJ2-7; the D gene is possibly TRBD1 (5 bases). Germline loops: CDR1 MGHRA, CDR2 YSYEKL. This CDR3 has 13 residues. V gave up 4 bases and J gave up 9 bases, with 16 bases separating them. The CDR3 sequence: CASSLLVGEAQYF. DNA for the CDR3: TGCGCCAGCAGCCTCCTAGTAGGGGAAGCGCAGTACTTC.

The rearrangement joins TRBV29-1 to TRBJ2-1; 8 bases fit TRBD2. Germline V gene sequence: CDR1 SQVTM, CDR2 ANQGSEA. J gave up 5 bases and V 7 bases, and 7 bases lay outside the gene matches. The CDR3 loop spans 13 amino acids. CDR3 nucleotides: TGCAGCGCCCGAGCGGGAGACCACAATGAGCAGTTCTTC. Translating it yields CSARAGDHNEQFF.

The rearrangement joins TRBV7-3 to TRBJ2-7, with 8 positions matching TRBD2. J was trimmed by 6 bases and V by 2 bases; bases with no gene match: 0. CDR1 and CDR2 from the germline V gene are SGHTA and FQGTGA. The CDR3 extends over 12 amino acids. This chain's CDR3 is CASSLAGGEQYF. As DNA, the CDR3 is TGTGCCAGCAGCTTAGCGGGGGGCGAGCAGTACTTC.

The chain carries TRBV11-3 and TRBJ2-2; TRBD1 matches at 7 bases. Trimming took 1 base from V and 4 from J; bases not matched to a gene: 3. The CDR3 loop spans 15 amino acids. In germline, CDR1 is SGHNT, CDR2 YENEEA. The CDR3 DNA reads as TGTGCCAGCAGCTTAGTACAGGGGCCCACCGGGGAGCTGTTTTTT. Amino acid sequence: CASSLVQGPTGELFF.

This sequence joins TRBV4-2 and TRBJ2-7, with 14 bases aligning to TRBD2. Trimming removed 1 base from V and 2 bases from J; junction bases left unmatched: 7. Germline V gene sequence: CDR1 LGHNA, CDR2 YNFKEQ. The length of the CDR3 is 18 residues. The CDR3 loop reads CASSQGTSGGLTTYEQYF. In nucleotides, the CDR3 is TGTGCCAGCAGCCAAGGGACTAGCGGGGGGCTTACAACCTACGAGCAGTACTTC.

The CDR3 reads CATSRFQSIDSGNTIYF. The DNA for the CDR3 is TGTGCCACCAGCAGGTTTCAATCGATAGACTCTGGAAACACCATATATTTT. V is TRBV15 and J is TRBJ1-3, with unresolved D. Germline CDR1 is LNHNV and CDR2 is YYDKDF (reference sequence). Between the trimmed V and J ends, which lost 3 bases and 0 bases, there was a span of 15 bases. The CDR3 contains 17 residues.